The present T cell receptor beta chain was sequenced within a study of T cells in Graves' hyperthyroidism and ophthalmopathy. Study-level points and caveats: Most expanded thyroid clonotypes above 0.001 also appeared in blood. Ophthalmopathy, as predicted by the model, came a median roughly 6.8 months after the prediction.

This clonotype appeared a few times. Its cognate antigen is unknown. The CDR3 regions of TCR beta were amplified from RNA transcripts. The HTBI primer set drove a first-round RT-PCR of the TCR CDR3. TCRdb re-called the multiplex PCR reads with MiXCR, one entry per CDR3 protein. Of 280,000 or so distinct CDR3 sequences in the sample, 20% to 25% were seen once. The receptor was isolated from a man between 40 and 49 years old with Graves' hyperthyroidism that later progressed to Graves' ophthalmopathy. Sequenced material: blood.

CDR3 coding DNA: TGTGCCAGCAGTTTTTCGGCTGCACCCAACAATCAGCCCCAGCATTTT. Translating gives CASSFSAAPNNQPQHF. The gene calls are TRBV28 and TRBJ1-5; D is uncertain. Germline values: CDR1 MDHEN, CDR2 SYDVKM. The CDR3 spans 16 residues. Trimming shortened V by 3 bases and J by 3 bases, and 15 bases separated the two germline ends.